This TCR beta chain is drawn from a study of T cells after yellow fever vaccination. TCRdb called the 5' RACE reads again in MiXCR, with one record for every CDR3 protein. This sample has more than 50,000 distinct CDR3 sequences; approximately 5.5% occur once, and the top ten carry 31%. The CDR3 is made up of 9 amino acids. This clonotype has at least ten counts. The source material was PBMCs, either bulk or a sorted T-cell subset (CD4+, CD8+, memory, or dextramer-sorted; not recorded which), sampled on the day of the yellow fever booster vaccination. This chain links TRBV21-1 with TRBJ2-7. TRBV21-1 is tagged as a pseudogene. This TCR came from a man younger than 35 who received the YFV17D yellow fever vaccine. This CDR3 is CARQDEQYF. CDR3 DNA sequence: TGTGCCAGACAGGACGAGCAGTACTTC.